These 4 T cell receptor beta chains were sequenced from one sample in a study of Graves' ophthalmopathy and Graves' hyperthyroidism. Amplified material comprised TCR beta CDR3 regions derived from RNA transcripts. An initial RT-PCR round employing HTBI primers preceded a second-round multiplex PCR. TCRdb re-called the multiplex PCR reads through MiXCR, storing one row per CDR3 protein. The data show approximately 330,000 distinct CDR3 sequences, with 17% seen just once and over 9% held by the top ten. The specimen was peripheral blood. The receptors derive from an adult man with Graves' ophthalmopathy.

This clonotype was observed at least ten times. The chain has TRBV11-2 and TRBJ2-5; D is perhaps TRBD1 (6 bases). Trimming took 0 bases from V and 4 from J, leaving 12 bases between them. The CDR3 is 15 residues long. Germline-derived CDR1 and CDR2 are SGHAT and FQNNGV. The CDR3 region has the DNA TGTGCCAGCAGCTTAGAATGGCAGGGGACAGAGACCCAGTACTTC. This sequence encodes CASSLEWQGTETQYF.

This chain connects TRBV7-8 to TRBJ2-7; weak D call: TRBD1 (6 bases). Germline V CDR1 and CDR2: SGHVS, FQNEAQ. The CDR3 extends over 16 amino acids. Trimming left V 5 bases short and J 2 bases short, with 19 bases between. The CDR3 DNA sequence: TGTGCCAGCAGCGGAAGTGGGACACACTATACCTACGAGCAGTACTTC. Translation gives CASSGSGTHYTYEQYF.

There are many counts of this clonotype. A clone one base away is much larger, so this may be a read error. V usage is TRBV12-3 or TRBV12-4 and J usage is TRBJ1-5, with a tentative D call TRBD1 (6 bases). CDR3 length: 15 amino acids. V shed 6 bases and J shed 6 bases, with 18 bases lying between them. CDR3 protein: CASRPGRGAAQPQHF. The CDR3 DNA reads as TGTGCCAGCAGGCCGGGACGGGGGGCGGCTCAGCCCCAGCATTTT.

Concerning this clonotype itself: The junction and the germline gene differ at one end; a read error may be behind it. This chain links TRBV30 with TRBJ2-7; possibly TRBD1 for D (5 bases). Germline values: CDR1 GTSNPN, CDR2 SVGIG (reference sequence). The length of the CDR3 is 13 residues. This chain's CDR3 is CALTATTAYEQSF. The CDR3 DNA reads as TGTGCCTTGACCGCGACGACAGCCTACGAGCAGTCCTTC.